The 30 T cell receptor beta chains presented below share a single source sample, sequenced in a study of beta chain features in type 1 diabetes. The isolated RNA, all of it, was reverse transcribed, so expressed TCRB transcripts were what got sequenced. Here immunoSEQ multiplex PCR was the method, and the copy in TCRdb shows in-frame clones only, minus some. The repertoire has some 220,000 clones, approximately 11% of them found once; the top ten carry 1% to 1.5%. What was sequenced was central memory CD4+ T cells from blood. These receptors were collected from a young man in good health.

This clone was picked up a small number of times. The chain links TRBV5-1 to TRBJ2-7, with 9 nucleotides matching TRBD1. Trimming removed 3 bases from V and 6 bases from J; junction bases left unmatched: 7. Germline V gives CDR1 SGHRS, CDR2 YFSETQ. The CDR3 is made up of 14 amino acids. The CDR3 coding sequence is TGCGCCAGCAGCTACACCACAGGGGGCGGCGAGCAGTACTTC. This sequence encodes CASSYTTGGGEQYF. The variable domain in full, completed from reference TRBV5-1 and TRBJ2-7, reads KAGVTQTPRYLIKTRGQQVTLSCSPISGHRSVSWYQQTPGQGLQFLFEYFSETQRNKGNFPGRFSGRQFSNSRSEMNVSTLELGDSALYLCASSYTTGGGEQYFGPGTRLTVT.

The chain combines TRBV6-1 with TRBJ2-7, with TRBD1 identical over 7 bases. The CDR3 is made up of 15 amino acids. Germline V lookup: CDR1 MNHNS, CDR2 SASEGT. V was clipped by 5 bases and J by 2 bases; unmatched bases: 9. The CDR3 DNA reads TGTGCCAGCAGTAGTCTCCAGGGGGTTGCCTACGAGCAGTACTTC. This sequence encodes CASSSLQGVAYEQYF.

The chain combines TRBV29-1 with TRBJ2-7; D is unresolved. The CDR3 extends over 13 amino acids. Germline loops: CDR1 SQVTM, CDR2 ANQGSEA. Trimming stripped 4 bases from V and 0 bases from J, with 10 bases between. The CDR3 coding sequence is TGCAGCGTTGCTTTTCGGAGCTCCTACGAGCAGTACTTC. Translated: CSVAFRSSYEQYF.

This clone was seen a handful of times. The J gene is TRBJ1-1, the V gene TRBV25-1; tentatively, D is TRBD1 (5 bases). This CDR3 has 14 residues. Germline CDR1 reads MGHDK; CDR2 reads SYGVNS. Trimming pared 7 bases from V and 5 bases from J, leaving 17 bases between. In nucleotides, the CDR3 is TGTGCCAGCATGCGGCAGGGCGTTACAACTGAAGCTTTCTTT. Its translation is CASMRQGVTTEAFF.

This clone has only a few counts. The gene calls are TRBV5-4 and TRBJ2-3; 9 bases align to TRBD1. J was trimmed by 2 bases and V by 3 bases; bases with no gene match: 7. Germline V CDR1 and CDR2: SGHNT, YYREEE (reference sequence). The CDR3 has 16 amino acids. CDR3: CASSSGQGPPTDTQYF. The DNA for the CDR3 is TGTGCCAGCAGCTCCGGACAGGGGCCACCCACAGATACGCAGTATTTT.

The rearrangement joins TRBV4-2 to TRBJ2-3, with TRBD2 matching over 10 bases. V gave up 4 bases and J gave up 5 bases; unmatched junction bases: 6. Germline lookup yields CDR1 LGHNA and CDR2 YNFKEQ. The CDR3 loop spans 15 amino acids. The CDR3 coding sequence is TGTGCCAGCAGCCTCGGGACTAGCGTGGTAGATACGCAGTATTTT. Translated: CASSLGTSVVDTQYF.

This chain joins TRBV30 and TRBJ2-5, with 12 bases lining up with TRBD1. The CDR3 runs 16 residues. V lost 0 bases and J lost 5; bases outside the gene matches: 7. Germline-derived CDR1 and CDR2 are GTSNPN and SVGIG (reference sequence). CDR3 DNA sequence: TGTGCCTGGAGTGTACCATGGGACAGGGGGCGCGAGACCCAGTACTTC. The encoded protein is CAWSVPWDRGRETQYF.

The table lists this clone with many counts. DNA of the CDR3: TGTGCCAGCAGCTTGGGGGACTCAACTAGTCCCCCGTTCTTC. It translates to CASSLGDSTSPPFF. The genes are TRBV7-3 and TRBJ2-1, with a weak D call TRBD2 (6 bases). Trimming removed 3 bases from V and 15 bases from J, with 21 bases in between. Germline assignment: CDR1 SGHTA and CDR2 FQGTGA. This CDR3 has 14 amino acids.

In its sample, this clone was seen a few times. V usage is TRBV2 and J usage is TRBJ1-1; D is possibly TRBD1 (5 bases). Trimming cost V 1 base and J 6 bases, with 15 bases left between them. The CDR3 contains 15 residues. The germline CDR1 and CDR2 sequences are SNHLY and FYNNEI. In nucleotides, the CDR3 is TGTGCCAGCAGTGAAGAACAGCCGGGGCCCTCTGAAGCTTTCTTT. Protein product: CASSEEQPGPSEAFF.

This sequence joins TRBV30 and TRBJ2-1, with 8 bases lining up with TRBD2. The CDR3 is made up of 16 amino acids. Germline V gives CDR1 GTSNPN, CDR2 SVGIG (reference sequence). V lost 3 bases to trimming and J lost 4 bases; unmatched junction nucleotides: 11. The CDR3 reads CAWSAALAGGYNEQFF. The CDR3 DNA reads TGTGCCTGGAGCGCGGCCCTAGCGGGCGGGTACAATGAGCAGTTCTTC.

The genes are TRBV28 and TRBJ2-2; D is ambiguous. V was pared by 5 bases and J by 5 bases, with 6 bases between. This CDR3 comprises 12 residues. In germline, CDR1 is MDHEN, CDR2 SYDVKM. CDR3 region: CASSTFTGELFF. The CDR3 bases are TGTGCCAGCAGTACCTTTACCGGGGAGCTGTTTTTT.

This chain connects TRBV28 to TRBJ2-5; the D gene is possibly TRBD2 (5 bases). Germline CDR1 is MDHEN and CDR2 is SYDVKM. The ends were cut back, 5 bases at V and 2 bases at J, with 15 bases in the middle. CDR3 length: 15 residues. CDR3 nucleotide sequence: TGTGCCAGCAGTCTTACCGGACTGATACAAGAGACCCAGTACTTC. This sequence encodes CASSLTGLIQETQYF. The complete variable domain, with remaining parts taken from reference TRBV28 and TRBJ2-5, reads DVKVTQSSRYLVKRTGEKVFLECVQDMDHENMFWYRQDPGLGLRLIYFSYDVKMKEKGDIPEGYSVSREKKERFSLILESASTNQTSMYLCASSLTGLIQETQYFGPGTRLLVL.

As for this clone: This clone may be a read error of a much larger clone one base away. This rearrangement joins TRBV2 to TRBJ2-4, with D possibly being TRBD2 (5 bases). Per germline, CDR1 SNHLY and CDR2 FYNNEI. The CDR3 sequence is 16 residues long. V shed 3 bases and J shed 0 bases, with 12 bases lying between them. The CDR3 coding sequence is TGTGCCAGCAGTGATGCGGGTGGGGAAGCCAAAAACATTCAGTACTTC. This codes for CASSDAGGEAKNIQYF.

In this sample, this clone turned up many times. The V call is TRBV2, the J call TRBJ2-7; tentatively, D is TRBD2 (6 bases). CDR3 length: 13 residues. The germline V gene encodes CDR1 SNHLY and CDR2 FYNNEI. V was cut by 7 bases and J by 4 bases, with 14 bases left in between. CDR3 bases: TGTGCCAGCACCTTTCTACTAGCTTACGAGCAGTACTTC. It translates to CASTFLLAYEQYF.

This clone was counted only a few times. CDR3 nucleotide sequence: TGTGCCAGCAGCCACCGAGCGGGAAAGGGGTACGAGCAGTACTTC. Translation gives CASSHRAGKGYEQYF. The rearrangement links TRBV11-2 to TRBJ2-7; 7 bases are a match to TRBD2. The V and J ends lost 5 bases and 4 bases, in that order; junction bases with no gene match: 11. Germline V gene data show CDR1 as SGHAT and CDR2 as FQNNGV. The CDR3 contains 15 residues.

The table lists this clone with a few counts. The J gene is TRBJ2-4, the V gene TRBV28, with D possibly TRBD1 on 6 matching bases. The V end was cut by 3 bases, the J end by 11 bases, with 14 bases between. Germline loops: CDR1 MDHEN, CDR2 SYDVKM. The CDR3 loop spans 13 amino acids. The CDR3 nucleotides read TGTGCCAGCAGTTTTGGACAGATAAAGGTTCAGTACTTC. This gives the protein CASSFGQIKVQYF. The full variable domain, with the rest looked up from reference TRBV28 and TRBJ2-4, is DVKVTQSSRYLVKRTGEKVFLECVQDMDHENMFWYRQDPGLGLRLIYFSYDVKMKEKGDIPEGYSVSREKKERFSLILESASTNQTSMYLCASSFGQIKVQYFGAGTRLSVL.

This clone was recorded at least ten times. The V call is TRBV9, the J call TRBJ2-3; maybe TRBD1 (5 bases). Per the germline V gene, CDR1 is SGDLS and CDR2 is YYNGEE. The CDR3 runs to 14 residues. The V end lost 1 base, the J end lost 4 bases, and 10 bases lay between the germline ends. CDR3 in DNA: TGTGCCAGCAGCGTACGCCAGGGTGCAGATACGCAGTATTTT. It is translated as CASSVRQGADTQYF. Looking up the rest from reference TRBV9 and TRBJ2-3 gives the full variable domain: DSGVTQTPKHLITATGQRVTLRCSPRSGDLSVYWYQQSLDQGLQFLIQYYNGEERAKGNILERFSAQQFPDLHSELNLSSLELGDSALYFCASSVRQGADTQYFGPGTRLTVL.

The rearrangement uses TRBV25-1 and TRBJ2-3; D not resolved. V dropped 2 bases and J dropped 6 bases, with 9 bases sitting between them. The CDR3 has 13 residues. Per the germline V gene, CDR1 is MGHDK and CDR2 is SYGVNS. The CDR3 loop is CASSEPGRDTQYF. The DNA of the CDR3 is TGTGCCAGCAGTGAACCCGGACGGGATACGCAGTATTTT.

This clone was counted many times. V is TRBV30 and J is TRBJ2-3, with 12 nucleotides matching TRBD2. Trimming at V came to 5 bases and at J to 7 bases, leaving 10 bases not matched to a gene. The CDR3 is 15 amino acids. The V gene's germline CDR1 is GTSNPN and CDR2 SVGIG (reference sequence). The CDR3 DNA reads as TGTGCCTGGGGCGCTAGCGGGAGGGCCGGAAATACGCAGTATTTT. Protein product: CAWGASGRAGNTQYF.

This clone was observed at least ten times. Other nucleotide sequences from this sample produce the same CDR3. The chain has TRBV15 and TRBJ2-1; D unclear. This CDR3 is built from 12 residues. CDR1 is LNHNV and CDR2 is YYDKDF in the germline V gene (reference sequence). V gave up 4 bases and J gave up 3 bases, with 4 bases separating them. The chain's CDR3 is CATSIGYNEQFF. Here the CDR3 DNA reads TGTGCCACCAGCATCGGCTACAATGAGCAGTTCTTC.

Many counts were recorded for this clone. The chain is built from TRBV10-3 and TRBJ2-3, with a weak D call TRBD2 (5 bases). The CDR3 has 15 amino acids. CDR1 ENHRY and CDR2 SYGVKD come from the germline V gene. V was clipped by 5 bases and J by 3 bases, with 15 bases between them. The CDR3 loop is CAISNTGIKTDTQYF. In DNA form, the CDR3 reads TGTGCCATCAGTAATACCGGGATTAAAACAGATACGCAGTATTTT.

This clone has a handful of counts. J is TRBJ2-7 and V is TRBV28, with unresolved D. This CDR3 contains 14 residues. In germline, CDR1 is MDHEN, CDR2 SYDVKM. V shed 3 bases and J shed 2 bases, with 11 bases lying between them. The CDR3 region is CASSFSSFTYEQYF. The CDR3 DNA reads TGTGCCAGCAGTTTTTCCAGCTTTACCTACGAGCAGTACTTC. Filled out from reference TRBV28 and TRBJ2-7, the complete variable domain reads DVKVTQSSRYLVKRTGEKVFLECVQDMDHENMFWYRQDPGLGLRLIYFSYDVKMKEKGDIPEGYSVSREKKERFSLILESASTNQTSMYLCASSFSSFTYEQYFGPGTRLTVT.

This chain uses TRBV19 with TRBJ2-1; D is unclear. CDR1 LNHDA and CDR2 SQIVND come from the germline V gene (reference sequence). The ends were cut back, 1 base at V and 8 bases at J, with 12 bases in the middle. There are 14 residues in the CDR3. The CDR3 DNA reads TGTGCCAGTAGTATAGGGTACCGATCGGATGAGCAGTTCTTC. This encodes CASSIGYRSDEQFF.

The rearrangement joins TRBV7-2 to TRBJ2-7, with 7 nucleotides matching TRBD1. After removal of 3 bases from V and 5 bases from J, the junction contained 7 bases not matched to a gene. The CDR3 covers 14 residues. The germline gives CDR1 SGHTA, CDR2 FQGNSA. CDR3 sequence reads: CASSFRRDSHEQYF. DNA for the CDR3: TGTGCCAGCAGCTTCCGACGGGACAGCCACGAGCAGTACTTC. Filled out from reference TRBV7-2 and TRBJ2-7, the complete variable domain reads GAGVSQSPSNKVTEKGKDVELRCDPISGHTALYWYRQSLGQGLEFLIYFQGNSAPDKSGLPSDRFSAERTGGSVSTLTIQRTQQEDSAVYLCASSFRRDSHEQYFGPGTRLTVT.

CDR3 residues: CASSYVGRTEAFF. CDR3 DNA: TGTGCCAGCAGTTACGTAGGGAGGACTGAAGCTTTCTTT. The rearrangement links TRBV6-5 to TRBJ1-1; D remains ambiguous. V lost 2 bases and J lost 5, with 9 bases in between. This CDR3 is built from 13 residues. From germline, CDR1 is MNHEY and CDR2 SVGAGI.

This clone was picked up a small number of times. The chain uses TRBV10-3 and TRBJ2-1, with a tentative D call TRBD2 (6 bases). The V gene's germline CDR1 is ENHRY and CDR2 SYGVKD. V shed 2 bases and J shed 10 bases, with 9 bases lying between them. The CDR3 is 12 amino acids. The CDR3 is CAISEASEEQFF. DNA for the CDR3: TGTGCCATCAGTGAGGCTAGCGAAGAGCAGTTCTTC.

This clone was found many times. The chain joins TRBV29-1 to TRBJ1-3; D unresolved. CDR1 is SQVTM and CDR2 is ANQGSEA in the germline V gene. The CDR3 runs 13 residues. V was trimmed by 7 bases and J by 0 bases, leaving 10 bases between them. The CDR3 loop reads CSASLSSGNTIYF. The CDR3 coding sequence is TGCAGCGCCTCGCTAAGCTCTGGAAACACCATATATTTT.

This clone was seen only a few times. V and J are TRBV27 and TRBJ1-5; D not certain. V lost 6 bases and J 8 bases, leaving 20 bases between the germline ends. Germline V gives CDR1 MNHEY, CDR2 SMNVEV (reference sequence). This CDR3 contains 15 residues. The DNA of the CDR3 is TGTGCCAGCAGGGCCGACGGGATCAACGTGGAGCCCCAGCATTTT. Protein product: CASRADGINVEPQHF.

The chain combines TRBV6-5 with TRBJ2-2; possible D gene TRBD1, 5 bases. Trimming cost V 4 bases and J 5 bases, with 14 bases left between them. CDR1 is MNHEY, CDR2 SVGAGI, per germline. CDR3 size: 15 residues. CDR3 DNA: TGTGCCAGCAGTTTCCAGGGAATAGGAACCGGGGAGCTGTTTTTT. Amino acid sequence: CASSFQGIGTGELFF.

This clone turned up a few times. The gene calls are TRBV5-1 and TRBJ2-1; TRBD2 aligns across 11 bases. Germline CDR1 is SGHRS and CDR2 is YFSETQ. This CDR3 comprises 15 residues. After removal of 4 bases from V and 9 bases from J, the junction contained 9 bases not matched to a gene. This chain's CDR3 is CASSPLAGEGGEQFF. In nucleotides, the CDR3 is TGCGCCAGCAGCCCACTAGCGGGAGAAGGCGGTGAGCAGTTCTTC. The variable domain in full, completed from reference TRBV5-1 and TRBJ2-1, reads KAGVTQTPRYLIKTRGQQVTLSCSPISGHRSVSWYQQTPGQGLQFLFEYFSETQRNKGNFPGRFSGRQFSNSRSEMNVSTLELGDSALYLCASSPLAGEGGEQFFGPGTRLTVL.